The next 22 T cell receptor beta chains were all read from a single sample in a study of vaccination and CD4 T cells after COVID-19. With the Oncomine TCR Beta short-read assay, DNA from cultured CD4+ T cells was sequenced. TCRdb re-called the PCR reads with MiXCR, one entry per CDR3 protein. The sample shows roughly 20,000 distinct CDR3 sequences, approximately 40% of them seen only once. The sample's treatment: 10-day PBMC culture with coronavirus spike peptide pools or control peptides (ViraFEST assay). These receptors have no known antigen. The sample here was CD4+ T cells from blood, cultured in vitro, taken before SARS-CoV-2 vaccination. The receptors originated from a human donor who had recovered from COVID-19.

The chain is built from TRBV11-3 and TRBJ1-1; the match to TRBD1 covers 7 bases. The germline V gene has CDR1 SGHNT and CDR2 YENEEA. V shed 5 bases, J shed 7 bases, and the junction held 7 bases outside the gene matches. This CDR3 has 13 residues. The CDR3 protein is CASSSGQALEAFF. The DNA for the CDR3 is TGTGCCAGCAGCAGCGGACAGGCCCTTGAAGCTTTCTTT.

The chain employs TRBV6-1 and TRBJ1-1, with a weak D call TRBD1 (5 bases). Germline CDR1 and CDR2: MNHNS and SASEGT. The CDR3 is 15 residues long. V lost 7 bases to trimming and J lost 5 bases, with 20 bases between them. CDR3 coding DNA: TGTGCCAGCATGGACTTTAGCGGGGGAGGTACTGAAGCTTTCTTT. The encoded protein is CASMDFSGGGTEAFF.

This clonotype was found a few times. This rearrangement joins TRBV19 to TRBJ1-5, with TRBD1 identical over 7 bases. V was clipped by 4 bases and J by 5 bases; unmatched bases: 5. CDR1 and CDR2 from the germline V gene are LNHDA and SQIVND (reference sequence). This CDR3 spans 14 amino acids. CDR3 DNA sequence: TGTGCCAGTAGTACGGGACAGCCCTATCAGCCCCAGCATTTT. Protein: CASSTGQPYQPQHF.

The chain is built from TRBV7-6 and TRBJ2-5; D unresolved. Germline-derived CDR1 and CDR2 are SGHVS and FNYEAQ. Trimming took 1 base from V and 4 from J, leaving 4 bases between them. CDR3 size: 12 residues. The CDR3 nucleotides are TGTGCCAGCAGCTTAGATCGAGAGACCCAGTACTTC. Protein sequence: CASSLDRETQYF.

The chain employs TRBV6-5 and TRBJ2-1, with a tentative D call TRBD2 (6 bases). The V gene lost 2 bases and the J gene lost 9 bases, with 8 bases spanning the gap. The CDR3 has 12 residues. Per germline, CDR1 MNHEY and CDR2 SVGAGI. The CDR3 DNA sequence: TGTGCCAGCAGTTACGTCGGGGGTGAGCAGTTCTTC. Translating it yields CASSYVGGEQFF.

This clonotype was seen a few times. The CDR3 is CSAIRRSGNTIYF. The CDR3 DNA is TGCAGTGCTATCCGCCGCTCTGGAAACACCATATATTTT. The chain couples TRBV20-1 to TRBJ1-3; no clear D gene. The ends were cut back, 4 bases at V and 0 bases at J, with 7 bases in the middle. The CDR3 runs to 13 residues. Germline CDR1 DFQATT, CDR2 SNEGSKA (reference sequence).

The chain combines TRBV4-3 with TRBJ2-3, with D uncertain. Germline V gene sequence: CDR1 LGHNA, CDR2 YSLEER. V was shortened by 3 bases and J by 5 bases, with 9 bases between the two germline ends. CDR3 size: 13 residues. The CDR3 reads CASSQERKDTQYF. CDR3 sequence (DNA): TGCGCCAGCAGCCAGGAGAGGAAAGATACGCAGTATTTT.

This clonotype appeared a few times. The CDR3: CASSQEFRDGTQYF. In nucleotides, the CDR3 is TGCGCCAGCAGCCAAGAATTCAGGGATGGGACCCAGTACTTC. V usage is TRBV4-3 and J usage is TRBJ2-5, with a possible D match to TRBD1 (5 bases). The CDR3 runs 14 residues. The germline V gene encodes CDR1 LGHNA and CDR2 YSLEER. V lost 0 bases and J 7 bases, leaving 12 bases between the germline ends.

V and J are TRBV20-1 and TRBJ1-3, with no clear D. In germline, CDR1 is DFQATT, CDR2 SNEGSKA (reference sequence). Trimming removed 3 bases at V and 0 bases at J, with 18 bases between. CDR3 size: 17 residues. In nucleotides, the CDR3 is TGCAGTGCTAGTTCTTTCGGGAGAGGGAGCTCTGGAAACACCATATATTTT. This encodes CSASSFGRGSSGNTIYF.

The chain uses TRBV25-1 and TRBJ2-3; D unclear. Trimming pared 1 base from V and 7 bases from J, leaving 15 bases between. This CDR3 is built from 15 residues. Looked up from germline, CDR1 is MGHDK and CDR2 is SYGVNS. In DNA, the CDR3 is TGTGCCAGCAGTGAATCGGAGACTCGCTTAAATACGCAGTATTTT. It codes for CASSESETRLNTQYF.

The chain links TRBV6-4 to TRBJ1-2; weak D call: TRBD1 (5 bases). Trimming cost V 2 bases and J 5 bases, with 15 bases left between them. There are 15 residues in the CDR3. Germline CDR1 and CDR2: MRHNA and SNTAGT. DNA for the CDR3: TGTGCCAGCAGTGACGGAGAGACAGACGGATATGGCTACACCTTC. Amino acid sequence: CASSDGETDGYGYTF.

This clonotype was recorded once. CDR3 protein: CAWSSSGVGYTF. CDR3 bases: TGTGCCTGGAGTAGCTCAGGAGTGGGCTACACCTTC. V usage is TRBV30 and J usage is TRBJ1-2; D call uncertain. The CDR3 is 12 amino acids. Germline V gene data show CDR1 as GTSNPN and CDR2 as SVGIG (reference sequence). V was clipped by 2 bases and J by 8 bases, with 12 bases between them.

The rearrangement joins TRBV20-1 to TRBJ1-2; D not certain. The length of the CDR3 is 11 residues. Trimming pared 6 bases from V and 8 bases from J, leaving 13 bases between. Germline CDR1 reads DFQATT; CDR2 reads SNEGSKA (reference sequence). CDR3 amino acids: CSAITAGGYTF. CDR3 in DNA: TGCAGTGCAATTACAGCCGGAGGCTACACCTTC.

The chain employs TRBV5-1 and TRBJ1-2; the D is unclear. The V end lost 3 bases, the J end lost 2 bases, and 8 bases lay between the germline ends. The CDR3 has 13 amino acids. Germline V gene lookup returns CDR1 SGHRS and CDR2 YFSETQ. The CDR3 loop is CASSSGTNYGYTF. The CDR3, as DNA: TGCGCCAGCAGCTCCGGCACGAACTATGGCTACACCTTC.

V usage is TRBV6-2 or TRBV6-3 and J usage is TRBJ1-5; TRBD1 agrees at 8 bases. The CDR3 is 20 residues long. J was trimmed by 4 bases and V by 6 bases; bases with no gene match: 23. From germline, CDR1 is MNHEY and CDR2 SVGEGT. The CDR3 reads CASRPGVLRGRGGGNQPQHF. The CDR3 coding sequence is TGTGCCAGCAGACCCGGTGTCCTCAGGGGGCGCGGGGGAGGAAATCAGCCCCAGCATTTT.

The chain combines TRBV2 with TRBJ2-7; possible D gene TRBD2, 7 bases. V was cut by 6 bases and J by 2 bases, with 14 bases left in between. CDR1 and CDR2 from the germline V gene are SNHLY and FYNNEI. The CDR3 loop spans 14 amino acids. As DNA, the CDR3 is TGTGCCAGCAGGGTTGGGGGGGACACCTACGAGCAGTACTTC. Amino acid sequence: CASRVGGDTYEQYF.

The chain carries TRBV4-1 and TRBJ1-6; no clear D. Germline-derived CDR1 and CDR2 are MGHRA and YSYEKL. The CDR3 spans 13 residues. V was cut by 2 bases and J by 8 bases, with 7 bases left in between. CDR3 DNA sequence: TGCGCCAGCAGCCAACTCCCCGATTCACCCCTCCACTTT. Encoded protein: CASSQLPDSPLHF.

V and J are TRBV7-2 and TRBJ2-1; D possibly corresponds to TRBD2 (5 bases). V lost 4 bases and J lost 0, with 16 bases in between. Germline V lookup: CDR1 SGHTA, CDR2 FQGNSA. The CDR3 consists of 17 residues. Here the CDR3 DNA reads TGTGCCAGCAGCTCAGGACGGACGGGGATCTCCTACAATGAGCAGTTCTTC. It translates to CASSSGRTGISYNEQFF.

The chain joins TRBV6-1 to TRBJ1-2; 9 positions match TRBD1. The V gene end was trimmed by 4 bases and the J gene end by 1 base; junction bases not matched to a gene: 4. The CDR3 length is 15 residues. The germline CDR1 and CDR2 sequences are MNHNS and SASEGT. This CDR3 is CASSVGQGGNYGYTF. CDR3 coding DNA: TGTGCCAGCAGTGTGGGACAGGGCGGTAACTATGGCTACACCTTC.

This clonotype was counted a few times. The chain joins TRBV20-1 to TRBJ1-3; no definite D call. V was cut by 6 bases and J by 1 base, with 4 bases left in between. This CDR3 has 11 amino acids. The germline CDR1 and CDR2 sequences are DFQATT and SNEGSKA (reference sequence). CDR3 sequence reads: CSAPSGNTIYF. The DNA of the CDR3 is TGCAGTGCACCGTCTGGAAACACCATATATTTT.

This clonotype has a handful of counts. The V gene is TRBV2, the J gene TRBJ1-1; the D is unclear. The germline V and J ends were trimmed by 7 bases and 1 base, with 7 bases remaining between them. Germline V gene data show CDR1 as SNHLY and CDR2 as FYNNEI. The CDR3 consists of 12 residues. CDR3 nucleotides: TGTGCCAGCAAGCGGCAGAACACTGAAGCTTTCTTT. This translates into CASKRQNTEAFF. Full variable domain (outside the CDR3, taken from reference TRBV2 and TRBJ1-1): EPEVTQTPSHQVTQMGQEVILRCVPISNHLYFYWYRQILGQKVEFLVSFYNNEISEKSEIFDDQFSVERPDGSNFTLKIRSTKLEDSAMYFCASKRQNTEAFFGQGTRLTVV.

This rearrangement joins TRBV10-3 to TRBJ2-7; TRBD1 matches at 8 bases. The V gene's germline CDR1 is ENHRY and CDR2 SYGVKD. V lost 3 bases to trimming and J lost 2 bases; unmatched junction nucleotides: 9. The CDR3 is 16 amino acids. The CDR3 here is CAISEPGQGATYEQYF. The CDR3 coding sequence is TGTGCCATCAGTGAACCCGGACAGGGAGCTACCTACGAGCAGTACTTC.